This record concerns one T cell receptor beta chain sequence. Its antigen is unidentified. Findings and caveats of the study: Whole repertoires were not studied in the larger cohort, only one V-J beta rearrangement.

Semi-nested PCR with Nested Universal Primer A followed constant-region reverse priming of full-length variable regions. TCRdb fed the 5' RACE reads into MiXCR, producing one record per CDR3 protein. The sample consists of about 50,000 distinct CDR3 sequences, about a sixth of them appearing once. Trimming pared 6 bases from V and 5 bases from J, leaving 11 bases between. Germline-derived CDR1 and CDR2 are MNHEY and SVGAGI. The CDR3 has 13 residues. Sample: naive CD4+ T cells sorted from blood. This sample's subset: naive CD4+ T cells, CD4+CD45RA+CD25-. This clonotype originated in a female donor with breast cancer. The chain combines TRBV6-5 with TRBJ2-1, with a weak D call TRBD2 (5 bases). DNA for the CDR3: TGTGCCAGCAGACTCGACTACGACAATGAGCAGTTCTTC. This sequence encodes CASRLDYDNEQFF.